The following is a TCR beta chain sequence with its context. This clonotype has just a few counts. No cognate antigen has been identified for it. Nothing much larger sits one base from this clone, and base qualities are not available. This sample is drawn from a study of post-analysis software for immune sequencing data (dated by TCRdb to between 2014 and 2017). For the study in its entirety: Recorded disease courses included relapsing-remitting, secondary progressive and progressive-relapsing multiple sclerosis, with some patients lacking subtype annotation. A subset of samples was prepared in parallel using single-end sample barcoding, then pooled and co-amplified after Illumina adapter ligation. The patient repertoires were compared against roughly 12 previously published healthy control repertoires obtained from donors aged about 6 to 25 years.

Here is what the overall study found, with its caveats: The control group was slightly older than the multiple sclerosis patient group. Strong co-clustering of samples prepared in the same batch was shown by direct clustering with F measure, prompting a batch-effect correction. Compared with controls, multiple sclerosis patients had significantly lower normalized Chao1 diversity, a finding suggesting substantial peripheral T-cell clonal expansion. About five TRBV segments, including TRBV5-6, TRBV5-1 and TRBV20-1, were significantly more frequent in patients than controls.

Receptor libraries were prepared by PCR. TCRdb names Illumina HiSeq 2500 as the instrument used. Unique molecular identifiers were incorporated into TCR beta cDNA libraries to reduce PCR and sequencing biases. About 0.5 million cDNA molecules were obtained for every 1 to 10 million input T cells, so each molecule roughly corresponded to one T cell. The same protocol used for the earlier healthy control dataset was applied to prepare and sequence the patient libraries. Within a given batch, samples were prepared together, multiplexed and sequenced on the same HiSeq lane. The original pipeline was this. MIGEC handled the raw barcoded reads, throwing out single-read molecular identifier groups before consensus assembly and CDR3 extraction. VDJtools was used for post-analysis of the clonotype tables, with diversity normalized by down-sampling every dataset to the smallest sample size. In repertoire overlap clustering, CDR3 amino acid sequences, but not nucleotide sequences, were matched to correct batch-related cross-sample contamination. Using fastp at Q25 and MiXCR, TCRdb reprocessed the public reads and kept productive beta chains. Rows with one shared CDR3 protein collapse into an entry with the most common genes and DNA. For this entry, the V and J calls and clone size follow TCRdb and not the study's own pipeline. The sample profile shows 400,000 to 500,000 distinct CDR3 sequences; 30% to 40% of them were found once. Approximately 7.7% of the sample is taken by the ten largest.

To demonstrate the VDJtools post-analysis software, the study profiled TCR beta repertoires from the peripheral blood of about 13 young patients with multiple sclerosis. The multiple sclerosis patients were children and adolescents ranging in age from roughly 6 to 16 years. The CDR3 covers 12 residues, taking in both the cysteine and the phenylalanine. The DNA shown is the 36-base CDR3, in frame from base 1. V is shortened by 4 bases, J by 11 bases, and the region joining them spans 14 bases. In the germline V gene, CDR1 corresponds to MNHEY and CDR2 to SVGEGT. Sample: blood. This sequence uses TRBV6-2 or TRBV6-3 and TRBJ1-1; no D segment can be confidently identified. The receptor was derived from a girl between 2 and 10 years old with multiple sclerosis. The base sequence is TGTGCCAGCAGTTTTCGGACGGGAGAGGCTTTCTTT. It is translated as CASSFRTGEAFF.